These T cell receptor beta chains were read from a single sample in a study of vaccination effects on CD4 cells after COVID-19. These receptors have no identified antigens. This table comes from immunoSEQ multiplex PCR, and its TCRdb copy is limited to in-frame clones, with some not included. The sample has tens of thousands of clones, 75% to 85% seen once. This specimen was CD4+ T cells from PBMCs cultured with HCoV-OC43 spike peptides, taken after COVID-19 vaccination. These receptor sequences come from a human donor who received a COVID-19 vaccine. Each CDR3 is given with its conserved first and last residue. The D gene is left open where the match is weak. The size entry is marked missing in some rows and otherwise reads once, few, many or a size class.

>-|-|TRBJ2-2|TRBV19
TGTGCCAGTAGTATAGGGGGGTACACCGGGGAGCTGTTTTTT
CASSIGGYTGELFF
>TRBD1|-|TRBJ1-4|TRBV5-1
TGCGCCAGCAGCGTAAACAGGGGAATTGAGAACGAAAAACTGTTTTTT
CASSVNRGIENEKLFF
>TRBD1|-|TRBJ2-5|TRBV4-1
TGCGCCAGCAGCCGAAAGGCTCCGACAGGGTTCCAAGAGACCCAGTACTTC
CASSRKAPTGFQETQYF
>-|-|TRBJ2-1|TRBV20-1
TGCAGTGCTAGTCACACAGGGTACAATGAGCAGTTCTTC
CSASHTGYNEQFF
>-|-|TRBJ2-2|TRBV4-3
TGCGCCAGCAGCCAATTACTAGCAGCCGGGGAGCTGTTTTTT
CASSQLLAAGELFF
>-|-|TRBJ2-3|TRBV7-3
TGTGCCAGCTCCAAGGAGTATAGCACAGATACGCAGTATTTT
CASSKEYSTDTQYF
>-|-|TRBJ2-3|TRBV7-3
TGTGCCAGCAGCTTATCTACAGGACGCACAGATACGCAGTATTTT
CASSLSTGRTDTQYF
>-|few|TRBJ1-4|TRBV3-1/TRBV3-2
TGTGCCAGCAGCCAAGATAATGTCGGGGGAAGACTGTTTTTT
CASSQDNVGGRLFF
>TRBD1|-|TRBJ2-1|TRBV15
TGTGCCACCAGCAGAGATCCCGACAGGGGGCGCCGCGGAGACAATGAGCAGTTCTTC
CATSRDPDRGRRGDNEQFF
>-|few|TRBJ2-3|TRBV7-6
TGTGCCAGCAGCTTAGGGAGGGTCATTGCAGATACGCAGTATTTT
CASSLGRVIADTQYF
>-|few|TRBJ1-2|TRBV30
TGTGCCTGGACAAGGTCCGCAGTGAACTATGGCTACACCTTC
CAWTRSAVNYGYTF
>-|-|TRBJ1-5|TRBV21-1
TGTGCCAGCAGCAAACTCGAACAGGGTCATGATAGCAATCAGCCCCAGCATTTT
CASSKLEQGHDSNQPQHF
>TRBD1|-|TRBJ1-3|TRBV28
TGTGCCAGCAGTCCGGACAGGGGGGCTGGAAACACCATATATTTT
CASSPDRGAGNTIYF
>TRBD2|-|TRBJ2-1|TRBV5-1
TGCGCCAGCTCCGTGCGGGGGGCGGGCTACAATGAGCAGTTCTTC
CASSVRGAGYNEQFF
>TRBD1|-|TRBJ2-3|TRBV24-1
TGTGCCACCAGTGAAGTGACAGGGCTCGGCACAGATACGCAGTATTTT
CATSEVTGLGTDTQYF
>-|few|TRBJ1-4|TRBV2
TGTGCCAGCAGGAGGGTACGGAGTGAAAAACTGTTTTTT
CASRRVRSEKLFF
>-|-|TRBJ2-3|TRBV7-7
TGTGCCAGCAGCCCACTCCGCACAGATACGCAGTATTTT
CASSPLRTDTQYF
>-|once|TRBJ2-3|TRBV15
TGTGCCACCAGCAGAGATCGTATGGCGGGGAGCACAGATACGCAGTATTTT
CATSRDRMAGSTDTQYF
>TRBD1|once|TRBJ1-6|TRBV9
TGTGCCAGCAGCGGGGGACAGGGACGGAATTCACCCCTCCACTTT
CASSGGQGRNSPLHF
>-|few|TRBJ2-1|TRBV12-3/TRBV12-4
TGTGCCAGCAGTTTAAAGGGAGACAATGAGCAGTTCTTC
CASSLKGDNEQFF
>-|-|TRBJ1-5|TRBV12-3/TRBV12-4
TGTGCCAGCAGTTTAGGGTCGTATCAGCCCCAGCATTTT
CASSLGSYQPQHF
>TRBD2|-|TRBJ2-3|TRBV7-2
TGTGCCAGCAGCGCCGGACCTAGCGGGGGATACACAGATACGCAGTATTTT
CASSAGPSGGYTDTQYF
>-|-|TRBJ2-4|TRBV28
TGTGCCAGCACAGGGACGCTAACGGATCCCAAAAACATTCAGTACTTC
CASTGTLTDPKNIQYF
>-|few|TRBJ1-3|TRBV4-1
TGCGCCAGCAGCTCCCGGGCCGACACCATATATTTT
CASSSRADTIYF
>TRBD1|once|TRBJ1-2|TRBV5-4
TGTGCCAGCAGCTTAGATACCCTCCGGGACAGAGCTGGCTACACCTTC
CASSLDTLRDRAGYTF
>TRBD1|-|TRBJ1-4|TRBV18
TGTGCCAGCTCACGACAGGGATCGGGGGTCACTAATGAAAAACTGTTTTTT
CASSRQGSGVTNEKLFF
>-|-|TRBJ2-5|TRBV19
TGTGCCAGTAGTTGGGGCCAGGGGACCCAGTACTTC
CASSWGQGTQYF
>TRBD1|-|TRBJ1-2|TRBV5-1
TGCGCCAGCAGCTTGGCCGGACAGGGGGGCTACACCTTC
CASSLAGQGGYTF
>-|-|TRBJ1-4|TRBV28
TGTGCCACTTCAGGGGTAACTAATGAAAAACTGTTTTTT
CATSGVTNEKLFF
>-|-|TRBJ2-5|TRBV30
TGTGCCTGGAGTGTGGGCCTCTGGACCCAGTACTTC
CAWSVGLWTQYF
>TRBD2|-|TRBJ2-1|TRBV6-5
TGTGCCAGCAGTTACCCAACTAGCGGCCGAGGTGAGCAGTTCTTC
CASSYPTSGRGEQFF
>-|-|TRBJ1-1|TRBV28
TGTGCCAGCAGTTTGGACCAACGGGCTTTCTTT
CASSLDQRAFF
>-|-|TRBJ1-1|TRBV27
TGTGCCAGCAGTCCACAACAGAGAATGAACACTGAAGCTTTCTTT
CASSPQQRMNTEAFF
>TRBD1|-|TRBJ2-2|TRBV2
TGTGCCAGCCGGGACAGGGGGGCCGGGGAGCTGTTTTTT
CASRDRGAGELFF
>-|-|TRBJ1-5|TRBV7-2
TGTGCCAGCAGCTTATTCGATCAGCCCCAGCATTTT
CASSLFDQPQHF
>TRBD1|-|TRBJ2-5|TRBV5-1
TGCGCCAGCAGCCTGCAGGGGGAAGAGACCCAGTACTTC
CASSLQGEETQYF
>-|-|TRBJ1-1|TRBV7-9
TGTGCCAGCAGCTTATCAAACGGCTGGATCATGAACACTGAAGCTTTCTTT
CASSLSNGWIMNTEAFF
>TRBD1|-|TRBJ2-3|TRBV11-2
TGTGCCAGCAGCCGCAGGACAGGTGGGAGCACAGATACGCAGTATTTT
CASSRRTGGSTDTQYF
>TRBD2|-|TRBJ2-5|TRBV7-3
TGTGCCAGCAGCTTAGGTCCTAGCGGGGGGGCCGTGCGGGAGACCCAGTACTTC
CASSLGPSGGAVRETQYF
>TRBD1|-|TRBJ1-1|TRBV5-4
TGTGCCAGCAGCCCCGCCCCGACAGGGCTGAACACTGAAGCTTTCTTT
CASSPAPTGLNTEAFF
>-|-|TRBJ2-2|TRBV3-1/TRBV3-2
TGTGCCAGCAGCCCCGGTGGGACCGGGGAGCTGTTTTTT
CASSPGGTGELFF
>-|-|TRBJ1-6|TRBV7-2
TGTGCCAGCAGCTCCACGACGGCTAATTCACCCCTCCACTTT
CASSSTTANSPLHF